These 27 T cell receptor beta chains came from one sample sequenced in a study of blood T cell repertoires in COVID-19. Generated by immunoSEQ multiplex PCR, the TCRdb table keeps only in-frame clones and is missing some. The sample carries some 240,000 clones, roughly 80% recorded once. The sequenced sample consisted of PBMCs or T cells enriched from blood (not recorded which). The receptor set was obtained from a man aged 50 or older who had recovered from COVID-19.

The chain joins TRBV6-1 to TRBJ2-5, with 7 bases matching TRBD2. CDR3 length: 13 amino acids. CDR1 is MNHNS, CDR2 SASEGT, per germline. The V segment lost 2 bases and the J segment 7 bases; nucleotides outside the gene matches: 4. The CDR3 reads CASSEWTGGTQYF. CDR3 coding DNA: TGTGCCAGCAGTGAATGGACGGGAGGGACCCAGTACTTC.

This clone has just one count. The chain recombines TRBV5-1 with TRBJ2-2; 15 positions agree with TRBD2. CDR1 is SGHRS and CDR2 is YFSETQ in the germline V gene. This CDR3 has 18 amino acids. V dropped 4 bases and J dropped 2; count of bases not matched to a gene: 6. Written as DNA, the CDR3 is TGCGCCAGCAGCCGAGGGACTAGCGGGGGGCCCAACACCGGGGAGCTGTTTTTT. Its translation is CASSRGTSGGPNTGELFF. Full variable domain (remainder filled in from reference TRBV5-1 and TRBJ2-2): KAGVTQTPRYLIKTRGQQVTLSCSPISGHRSVSWYQQTPGQGLQFLFEYFSETQRNKGNFPGRFSGRQFSNSRSEMNVSTLELGDSALYLCASSRGTSGGPNTGELFFGEGSRLTVL.

The V call is TRBV6-5, the J call TRBJ1-1; TRBD1 agrees at 8 bases. V lost 6 bases, J lost 1 base, and 1 base stayed unmatched. This CDR3 region has 13 residues. The germline CDR1 and CDR2 sequences are MNHEY and SVGAGI. CDR3 in amino acids: CASSDRGNTEAFF. In nucleotides, the CDR3 is TGTGCCAGCAGCGACAGGGGGAACACTGAAGCTTTCTTT.

The genes are TRBV6-1 and TRBJ2-7; 9 bases align to TRBD2. This CDR3 has 15 amino acids. From germline, CDR1 is MNHNS and CDR2 SASEGT. The J segment lost 1 base and the V segment lost 2 bases, leaving 3 bases of the junction unmatched. For the CDR3, the DNA is TGTGCCAGCAGTGAACTAGCGGGATCTTCCTACGAGCAGTACTTC. It codes for CASSELAGSSYEQYF.

This chain joins TRBV2 and TRBJ1-5; 12 bases map to TRBD1. This CDR3 region has 17 residues. The V segment lost 9 bases and the J segment 2 bases; nucleotides outside the gene matches: 11. The germline CDR1 and CDR2 sequences are SNHLY and FYNNEI. This CDR3 reads CASAGTGGLIGNQPQHF. In DNA form, the CDR3 reads TGTGCCAGTGCCGGGACAGGGGGCCTAATAGGCAATCAGCCCCAGCATTTT. The full variable domain, its missing parts supplied by reference TRBV2 and TRBJ1-5, is EPEVTQTPSHQVTQMGQEVILRCVPISNHLYFYWYRQILGQKVEFLVSFYNNEISEKSEIFDDQFSVERPDGSNFTLKIRSTKLEDSAMYFCASAGTGGLIGNQPQHFGDGTRLSIL.

The sample holds one count of this clone. The chain has TRBV7-2 and TRBJ2-7; a possible D gene is TRBD2 (5 bases). Trimming removed 7 bases at V and 6 bases at J, with 19 bases between. Per the germline V gene, CDR1 is SGHTA and CDR2 is FQGNSA. This CDR3 comprises 14 residues. CDR3 protein: CASTITGGTGEQYF. The CDR3 bases are TGTGCCAGCACCATCACCGGAGGCACGGGCGAGCAGTACTTC.

V is TRBV28 and J is TRBJ1-2; 9 bases map to TRBD1. The CDR3 totals 14 residues. Germline CDR1 and CDR2: MDHEN and SYDVKM. Unmatched junction bases numbered 5, after V lost 6 bases and J lost 3 bases. CDR3 region: CASRPGTGHYGYTF. The CDR3 DNA sequence: TGTGCCAGCAGACCCGGGACAGGGCACTATGGCTACACCTTC.

In DNA form, the CDR3 reads TGTGCCAGCAGCCCCGGGACACTCAAAGGTCAGAGCTCTGGAAACACCATATATTTT. It specifies CASSPGTLKGQSSGNTIYF. The V and J genes are TRBV16 and TRBJ1-3; perhaps TRBD1 as D (6 bases). Germline CDR1 and CDR2: KGHSY and FQNENV. The length of the CDR3 is 19 residues. With 4 bases removed from V and 0 bases from J, the gap between germline ends came to 22 bases.

This clone was counted between two and nine times. J is TRBJ2-7 and V is TRBV29-1; D unresolved. Germline CDR1 SQVTM, CDR2 ANQGSEA. Trimming removed 4 bases from V and 9 bases from J, with 19 bases in between. CDR3 length: 13 amino acids. In DNA form, the CDR3 reads TGCAGCGTTGGTGGTTGGCCCCTAGGATCGCAGTACTTC. This gives the protein CSVGGWPLGSQYF.

The chain is built from TRBV2 and TRBJ2-4; D unclear. The germline V gene encodes CDR1 SNHLY and CDR2 FYNNEI. Trimming left V 7 bases short and J 0 bases short, with 7 bases between. The CDR3 sequence is 13 residues long. The CDR3 bases are TGTGCCAGCATAACGGGAGCCAAAAACATTCAGTACTTC. This encodes CASITGAKNIQYF.

This chain connects TRBV19 to TRBJ1-3; D not certain. Germline values: CDR1 LNHDA, CDR2 SQIVND (reference sequence). This CDR3 comprises 16 residues. Trimming shortened V by 5 bases and J by 2 bases, and 16 bases separated the two germline ends. In nucleotides, the CDR3 is TGTGCCAGTAGTCTCATGTCAGTCGTAACTGGAAACACCATATATTTT. Amino acids: CASSLMSVVTGNTIYF. Full variable domain (rest looked up from reference TRBV19 and TRBJ1-3): DGGITQSPKYLFRKEGQNVTLSCEQNLNHDAMYWYRQDPGQGLRLIYYSQIVNDFQKGDIAEGYSVSREKKESFPLTVTSAQKNPTAFYLCASSLMSVVTGNTIYFGEGSWLTVV.

The chain carries TRBV4-1 and TRBJ2-7; 7 positions agree with TRBD1. Germline CDR1 is MGHRA and CDR2 is YSYEKL. The CDR3 runs 13 residues. V lost 6 bases, J lost 4 bases, and 6 bases stayed unmatched. For the CDR3, the DNA is TGCGCCAGCAGAGCCGGGACAGAATACGAGCAGTACTTC. Translated, it gives CASRAGTEYEQYF.

This clone showed up just a few times. The gene calls are TRBV29-1 and TRBJ1-4; D perhaps matches TRBD1 (5 bases). Germline V gene lookup returns CDR1 SQVTM and CDR2 ANQGSEA. Trimming took 6 bases from V and 7 from J, leaving 15 bases between them. This CDR3 has 13 amino acids. CDR3 amino acids: CSVGMQGGEKLFF. Written as DNA, the CDR3 is TGCAGCGTCGGAATGCAGGGAGGTGAAAAACTGTTTTTT.

The chain uses TRBV4-2 and TRBJ2-2, with 7 bases fitting TRBD2. This CDR3 contains 17 residues. The germline CDR1 and CDR2 sequences are LGHNA and YNFKEQ. The V and J ends lost 4 bases and 0 bases, in that order; junction bases with no gene match: 8. The CDR3 region is CASSPGGSGANTGELFF. Here the CDR3 DNA reads TGTGCCAGCAGCCCCGGGGGGAGCGGGGCGAACACCGGGGAGCTGTTTTTT.

The rearrangement uses TRBV11-2 and TRBJ2-1; 14 bases are a match to TRBD2. The germline V gene has CDR1 SGHAT and CDR2 FQNNGV. The CDR3 spans 14 residues. V shed 6 bases and J 10 bases; nucleotides not matched to a gene: 5. CDR3 nucleotide sequence: TGTGCCAGCAGTGGGACTAGCGGGAGCGGGGAGCAGTTCTTC. Translation gives CASSGTSGSGEQFF.

The CDR3, as DNA: TGTGCCAGCAGAATGGGCTCCGCCTACGAGCAGTACTTC. Encoded protein: CASRMGSAYEQYF. The rearrangement links TRBV12-3 or TRBV12-4 to TRBJ2-7; unclear D gene. V was clipped by 6 bases and J by 2 bases, with 11 bases between them. The CDR3 covers 13 residues.

This chain uses TRBV5-6 with TRBJ1-5; TRBD1 agrees at 7 bases. The CDR3 is made up of 16 amino acids. Germline trimming cut 2 bases from V and 3 bases from J; bases unmatched to any gene: 8. Germline assignment: CDR1 SGHDT and CDR2 YYEEEE. The CDR3 protein is CASSFRPGGYNQPQHF. In DNA form, the CDR3 reads TGTGCCAGCAGCTTTAGGCCAGGGGGATACAATCAGCCCCAGCATTTT. The whole variable domain, filled in from reference TRBV5-6 and TRBJ1-5, reads DAGVTQSPTHLIKTRGQQVTLRCSPKSGHDTVSWYQQALGQGPQFIFQYYEEEERQRGNFPDRFSGHQFPNYSSELNVNALLLGDSALYLCASSFRPGGYNQPQHFGDGTRLSIL.

The V call is TRBV10-2, the J call TRBJ2-1, with D tentatively TRBD1 (6 bases). V was shortened by 3 bases and J by 5 bases, with 20 bases between the two germline ends. Germline values: CDR1 WSHSY, CDR2 SAAADI. The CDR3 contains 17 residues. The CDR3 sequence: CASSDSLDRKGNNEQFF. For the CDR3, the DNA is TGCGCCAGCAGTGACTCCCTAGACAGGAAGGGAAACAATGAGCAGTTCTTC.

The chain employs TRBV19 and TRBJ1-4, with D perhaps matching TRBD1 (6 bases). V shed 6 bases and J shed 5 bases, with 10 bases lying between them. CDR3 length: 13 amino acids. Per germline, CDR1 LNHDA and CDR2 SQIVND (reference sequence). The CDR3 DNA reads TGTGCCAGTAGGACAGGACCAAATGAAAAACTGTTTTTT. Translating it yields CASRTGPNEKLFF.

This chain connects TRBV12-3 or TRBV12-4 to TRBJ1-2, with D unresolved. The germline V and J ends were trimmed by 1 base and 5 bases, with 5 bases remaining between them. The CDR3 extends over 12 amino acids. The CDR3 DNA is TGTGCCAGCAGTTTAGGAGCGTATGGCTACACCTTC. The encoded protein is CASSLGAYGYTF.

This clone occurred many times. The V call is TRBV18, the J call TRBJ2-7; 10 nucleotides match TRBD2. In germline, CDR1 is KGHSH, CDR2 LQKENI. V gave up 2 bases and J gave up 3 bases; unmatched junction bases: 7. This CDR3 is built from 16 residues. CDR3 sequence reads: CASSPGSGRELYEQYF. As DNA, the CDR3 is TGTGCCAGCTCACCAGGAAGCGGGAGGGAACTCTACGAGCAGTACTTC.

This clone was seen a few times. This chain uses TRBV5-4 with TRBJ1-4, with 9 bases identical to TRBD1. J gave up 8 bases and V 4 bases, and 12 bases lay outside the gene matches. The CDR3 has 16 amino acids. The germline CDR1 and CDR2 sequences are SGHNT and YYREEE (reference sequence). The CDR3 nucleotides are TGTGCCAGCAGCCATAAGGGGGGACAGGGAGGCGAAAAACTGTTTTTT. Residues: CASSHKGGQGGEKLFF.

The chain recombines TRBV5-1 with TRBJ2-3, with 7 bases that match TRBD1. V gave up 3 bases and J gave up 3 bases; unmatched junction bases: 7. The CDR3 runs 15 residues. CDR1 and CDR2 from the germline V gene are SGHRS and YFSETQ. The CDR3 spells CASSSGQVRTDTQYF. As DNA, the CDR3 is TGCGCCAGCAGCTCTGGACAGGTACGGACAGATACGCAGTATTTT.

The chain employs TRBV20-1 and TRBJ1-2; 7 bases match TRBD1. V shed 3 bases, J shed 10 bases, and the junction held 2 bases outside the gene matches. The germline CDR1 and CDR2 sequences are DFQATT and SNEGSKA (reference sequence). There are 10 residues in the CDR3. The CDR3 is CSASQGDYTF. DNA of the CDR3: TGCAGTGCTAGTCAGGGGGACTACACCTTC.

V is TRBV25-1 and J is TRBJ2-3, with unresolved D. The CDR3 runs to 13 residues. Germline CDR1 is MGHDK and CDR2 is SYGVNS. V lost 8 bases and J 0 bases, leaving 9 bases between the germline ends. CDR3 protein: CASCGASTDTQYF. As DNA, the CDR3 is TGTGCCAGCTGCGGCGCGAGCACAGATACGCAGTATTTT.

This clone was counted a few times. The rearrangement joins TRBV5-5 to TRBJ1-2; possible D gene TRBD1, 6 bases. V was cut by 5 bases and J by 2 bases, with 13 bases left in between. This CDR3 is 14 amino acids long. Germline lookup yields CDR1 SGHKS and CDR2 YYEKEE (reference sequence). The CDR3 sequence is CASRRAGANYGYTF. The CDR3, as DNA: TGTGCCAGCAGGCGCGCGGGGGCAAACTATGGCTACACCTTC.

The chain uses TRBV24-1 and TRBJ2-5; no firm D call. CDR3 length: 12 amino acids. Germline assignment: CDR1 KGHDR and CDR2 SFDVKD. Trimming cost V 3 bases and J 7 bases, with 8 bases left between them. The CDR3 DNA follows: TGTGCCACCAGTGATCCCCACGGGACCCAGTACTTC. Its protein product is CATSDPHGTQYF.